The sequence of this TCR beta chain was determined in a study of cytomegalovirus exposure and HLA in healthy donors. Study findings and constraints: It was only CMV serostatus that was available as immune exposure information.

This clone was seen more than once but under ten times. Its antigen remains unidentified. The CDR3 sequence is 17 residues long. CDR1 and CDR2 (germline): LNHDA, SQIVND (reference sequence). Germline trimming cut 0 bases from V and 3 bases from J; bases unmatched to any gene: 7. With 60 Vbeta and 13 Jbeta primers, the PCR was carried out. Method: immunoSEQ multiplex PCR; TCRdb's copy keeps in-frame clones and lacks some. The sample contains about 190,000 clones, around 86% of which appear only once. The material sequenced was PBMCs. The chain has TRBV19 and TRBJ2-3; 9 nucleotides match TRBD1. The TCR sequence derives from a man aged 40-49 years in good health and CMV-seropositive. CDR3 coding DNA: TGTGCCAGTAGTATAGATCGGGGGACAGGGCCTACAGATACGCAGTATTTT. It translates to CASSIDRGTGPTDTQYF.